One and the same sample provided the 30 T cell receptor beta chains below, sequenced in a study of breast tumors, draining lymph nodes, adjacent tissues. TCRdb called the multiplex PCR reads again in MiXCR, with one record for every CDR3 protein. Of tens of thousands of distinct CDR3 sequences listed, approximately 19% were seen once; the top ten hold about 2.4%. The lymph nodes were axillary draining lymph nodes from breast cancer patients. The sample was axillary lymph node tissue. The receptors were gathered from a female donor with breast cancer. Some clones in this sample may be carry-over from other donors' samples.

This clonotype was found a few times. This rearrangement joins TRBV28 to TRBJ2-2; weak D call: TRBD2 (5 bases). Per the germline V gene, CDR1 is MDHEN and CDR2 is SYDVKM. Between the trimmed V and J ends, which lost 3 bases and 3 bases, there was a span of 11 bases. CDR3 length: 15 amino acids. DNA for the CDR3: TGTGCCAGCAGTTTGGGGAGTCAGGACACCGGGGAGCTGTTTTTT. Protein: CASSLGSQDTGELFF.

This clonotype was seen a handful of times. V usage is TRBV28 and J usage is TRBJ1-2, with D uncertain. Germline assignment: CDR1 MDHEN and CDR2 SYDVKM. The CDR3 sequence is 12 residues long. V lost 4 bases to trimming and J lost 6 bases, with 9 bases between them. The CDR3 DNA is TGTGCCAGCAGTTGGGCGGGGAATGGCTACACCTTC. This gives the protein CASSWAGNGYTF.

A note on this clonotype: A much bigger clone sits one base away, suggesting this may be a read error. The rearrangement links TRBV15 to TRBJ1-5, with D hard to call. V was pared by 0 bases and J by 6 bases, with 18 bases between. The CDR3 spans 17 residues. Germline V gives CDR1 LNHNV, CDR2 YYDKDF (reference sequence). CDR3 loop: CATSRELADAYSQPQHF. The DNA of the CDR3 is TGTGCCACCAGCAGAGAATTGGCCGACGCTTACAGTCAGCCCCAGCATTTT.

Many counts were recorded for this clonotype. Written as DNA, the CDR3 is TGTGCCAGCAGCTTCTCCACGGGCTCCTACGAGCAGTACTTC. Protein sequence: CASSFSTGSYEQYF. The chain is built from TRBV11-2 and TRBJ2-7; D is ambiguous. CDR1 is SGHAT, CDR2 FQNNGV, per germline. The CDR3 loop spans 14 amino acids. Trimming cost V 3 bases and J 0 bases, with 9 bases left between them. The whole variable domain, filled in from reference TRBV11-2 and TRBJ2-7, reads EAGVAQSPRYKIIEKRQSVAFWCNPISGHATLYWYQQILGQGPKLLIQFQNNGVVDDSQLPKDRFSAERLKGVDSTLKIQPAKLEDSAVYLCASSFSTGSYEQYFGPGTRLTVT.

This chain links TRBV4-1 with TRBJ2-5, with D possibly called TRBD1 or TRBD2 (7 bases each). The length of the CDR3 is 17 residues. Trimming cost V 4 bases and J 0 bases, with 18 bases left between them. Germline assignment: CDR1 MGHRA and CDR2 YSYEKL. The CDR3 spells CASSLGGQGGYQETQYF. The CDR3 DNA reads as TGCGCCAGCAGCCTTGGGGGTCAGGGGGGGTACCAAGAGACCCAGTACTTC.

This clonotype occurred many times. This chain connects TRBV7-2 to TRBJ1-5; possible D gene TRBD1, 6 bases. Looked up from germline, CDR1 is SGHTA and CDR2 is FQGNSA. V gave up 4 bases and J gave up 2 bases, with 12 bases separating them. The CDR3 totals 15 residues. This CDR3 reads CASSYTGQGNQPQHF. The CDR3 DNA reads as TGTGCCAGCAGCTATACAGGGCAGGGCAATCAGCCCCAGCATTTT.

This clonotype has a count of ten or more. The chain has TRBV4-3 and TRBJ2-3; a weak D match, TRBD2 (6 bases). This CDR3 has 15 amino acids. Germline CDR1 reads LGHNA; CDR2 reads YSLEER. Trimming removed 4 bases from V and 7 bases from J, with 18 bases in between. The CDR3 DNA reads as TGCGCCAGCAGCCTTCGACTAGAACTCGCCCATACGCAGTATTTT. It specifies CASSLRLELAHTQYF.

This clonotype was detected only a few times. V and J are TRBV18 and TRBJ1-2, with D uncertain. The V gene lost 3 bases and the J gene lost 0 bases, with 5 bases spanning the gap. Germline-derived CDR1 and CDR2 are KGHSH and LQKENI. The CDR3 totals 13 residues. DNA for the CDR3: TGTGCCAGCTCACCTGAACCTAACTATGGCTACACCTTC. Encoded protein: CASSPEPNYGYTF.

This clonotype was detected a few times. This clone may be a read error of a much larger clone one base away. This chain connects TRBV5-4 to TRBJ2-1; 12 bases map to TRBD2. The CDR3 is 15 residues long. Germline V gene lookup returns CDR1 SGHNT and CDR2 YYREEE (reference sequence). CDR3 DNA sequence: TGTGCCAGCAGCCCGACTAGCGGGAGCTACAATGAGCAGCTCTTC. Its translation is CASSPTSGSYNEQLF. The full variable domain, rest sourced from reference TRBV5-4 and TRBJ2-1, is ETGVTQSPTHLIKTRGQQVTLRCSSQSGHNTVSWYQQALGQGPQFIFQYYREEENGRGNFPPRFSGLQFPNYSSELNVNALELDDSALYLCASSPTSGSYNEQLFGPGTRLTVL.

Many counts were recorded for this clonotype. The V and J genes are TRBV7-3 and TRBJ2-5; 9 bases line up with TRBD2. Losses at the gene ends were 5 bases for V and 5 bases for J; bases not matched to a gene: 9. Germline V gene lookup returns CDR1 SGHTA and CDR2 FQGTGA. CDR3 size: 15 residues. The CDR3 protein is CASSVTSGSWETQYF. The CDR3 DNA sequence: TGTGCCAGCAGCGTGACTAGCGGTTCTTGGGAGACCCAGTACTTC. Full variable domain (remainder filled in from reference TRBV7-3 and TRBJ2-5): GAGVSQTPSNKVTEKGKYVELRCDPISGHTALYWYRQSLGQGPEFLIYFQGTGAADDSGLPNDRFFAVRPEGSVSTLKIQRTERGDSAVYLCASSVTSGSWETQYFGPGTRLLVL.

This clonotype came up many times. This chain uses TRBV7-3 with TRBJ2-3; TRBD2 matches at 10 bases. Germline V gene data show CDR1 as SGHTA and CDR2 as FQGTGA. The V segment lost 2 bases and the J segment 3 bases; nucleotides outside the gene matches: 5. This CDR3 comprises 16 residues. DNA for the CDR3: TGTGCCAGCAGCTTAGCTAGCGGGAGTTCTACAGATACGCAGTATTTT. Amino acid sequence: CASSLASGSSTDTQYF. The full variable domain, completed using reference TRBV7-3 and TRBJ2-3, is GAGVSQTPSNKVTEKGKYVELRCDPISGHTALYWYRQSLGQGPEFLIYFQGTGAADDSGLPNDRFFAVRPEGSVSTLKIQRTERGDSAVYLCASSLASGSSTDTQYFGPGTRLTVL.

This clonotype was detected ten times or more. The chain has TRBV15 and TRBJ2-2, with 9 bases fitting TRBD2. The CDR3 contains 15 residues. CDR1 LNHNV and CDR2 YYDKDF come from the germline V gene (reference sequence). V lost 7 bases, J lost 6 bases, and 9 bases stayed unmatched. In DNA form, the CDR3 reads TGTGCCACCAAGTTTGCGGGAGGGCCCCCCGGGGAGCTGTTTTTT. Protein sequence: CATKFAGGPPGELFF.

Ten or more counts support this clonotype. The chain carries TRBV3-1 and TRBJ2-5; D is possibly TRBD1 or TRBD2 (6 bases each). Germline assignment: CDR1 LGHDT and CDR2 YNNKEL (reference sequence). The CDR3 is 14 amino acids. The ends were cut back, 1 base at V and 4 bases at J, with 10 bases in the middle. In DNA, the CDR3 is TGTGCCAGCAGCCAAGCCGGGGGCCTAGAGACCCAGTACTTC. Encoded protein: CASSQAGGLETQYF.

This clonotype was seen many times. This chain links TRBV6-6 with TRBJ2-1; TRBD2 might be the D (6 bases). CDR3 length: 14 residues. Germline lookup yields CDR1 MNHNY and CDR2 SVGAGI (reference sequence). The germline V and J ends were trimmed by 6 bases and 7 bases, with 16 bases remaining between them. The CDR3 loop is CASRPGSRDNEQFF. CDR3 sequence (DNA): TGTGCCAGCAGACCCGGGAGTCGGGATAATGAGCAGTTCTTC.

Many counts were recorded for this clonotype. This sequence joins TRBV12-3 or TRBV12-4 and TRBJ2-5; possibly TRBD1 for D (5 bases). Trimming removed 8 bases at V and 2 bases at J, with 9 bases between. This CDR3 has 12 amino acids. CDR3 sequence reads: CASGHKQETQYF. The CDR3 DNA follows: TGTGCCAGCGGACACAAACAAGAGACCCAGTACTTC.

A word on this clonotype: A much larger clone differs by one base, so this may be a read error. The V and J genes are TRBV20-1 and TRBJ2-2; 9 positions agree with TRBD1. Germline V gene lookup returns CDR1 DFQATT and CDR2 SNEGSKA (reference sequence). The CDR3 contains 16 residues. The CDR3 coding sequence is TGCGGTGCTAGAGATCCCGGGACAGGGTCCACCGGGGAGCTGTTTTTT. Translating it yields CGARDPGTGSTGELFF.

This clonotype was found many times. V and J are TRBV15 and TRBJ1-2; the D is unclear. From germline, CDR1 is LNHNV and CDR2 YYDKDF (reference sequence). The CDR3 consists of 15 residues. V dropped 4 bases and J dropped 4 bases, with 16 bases sitting between them. For the CDR3, the DNA is TGTGCCACCAGCACCCGGACGGGATTCTTCTATGGCTACACCTTC. Encoded protein: CATSTRTGFFYGYTF.

The chain is built from TRBV9 and TRBJ2-1; 8 bases are shared with TRBD2. The V segment lost 0 bases and the J segment 8 bases; nucleotides outside the gene matches: 7. CDR1 and CDR2 (germline): SGDLS, YYNGEE. CDR3 length equals 15 residues. This CDR3 is CASSVVERGNDEQFF. DNA of the CDR3: TGTGCCAGCAGCGTAGTCGAGCGGGGGAACGATGAGCAGTTCTTC.

This clonotype was counted ten times or more. The chain combines TRBV12-3 or TRBV12-4 with TRBJ2-5; 9 positions match TRBD1. This CDR3 contains 15 residues. V was pared by 6 bases and J by 0 bases, with 5 bases of the junction left unmatched. As DNA, the CDR3 is TGTGCCAGCAGCGGACAGGGGCTATACCAAGAGACCCAGTACTTC. Protein product: CASSGQGLYQETQYF.

Concerning this clonotype: Relative to the germline gene, one junction end is altered; a read error may explain this. The V and J genes are TRBV20-1 and TRBJ2-7; 10 bases map to TRBD2. Germline V gene sequence: CDR1 DFQATT, CDR2 SNEGSKA (reference sequence). The CDR3 totals 15 residues. The CDR3 bases are TGCAGTGCTAGAGTCCCCCTAGCGGGGGACTACGACCAGTACTTC. This encodes CSARVPLAGDYDQYF.

This clonotype came up many times. The rearrangement joins TRBV29-1 to TRBJ2-7; TRBD2 matches 11 bases. The V segment lost 7 bases and the J segment 7 bases; nucleotides outside the gene matches: 18. This CDR3 spans 16 amino acids. Germline CDR1 reads SQVTM; CDR2 reads ANQGSEA. The CDR3 loop is CSAGGTSGSRLGEQYF. CDR3 in DNA: TGCAGCGCAGGGGGTACTAGCGGGAGCCGCCTCGGGGAGCAGTACTTC.

This clonotype was found many times. The rearrangement uses TRBV10-3 and TRBJ1-5, with D perhaps matching TRBD1 (6 bases). Trimming shortened V by 3 bases and J by 7 bases, and 16 bases separated the two germline ends. The germline CDR1 and CDR2 sequences are ENHRY and SYGVKD. This CDR3 comprises 15 residues. CDR3 DNA: TGTGCCATCAGTGACCCTGACAGGTCAGGGCAGCCCCAGCATTTT. Translated, it gives CAISDPDRSGQPQHF.

This clonotype was detected only once. This may be a read error: a much more frequent sequence differs by one nucleotide. The V call is TRBV27, the J call TRBJ2-1, with no clear D. The CDR3 is 14 amino acids. Germline assignment: CDR1 MNHEY and CDR2 SMNVEV (reference sequence). CDR3 coding DNA: TGTGCCAGCAGTGCATCCCTGTACGGCAATGAGCAGCTCTTC. As protein: CASSASLYGNEQLF.

This clonotype was seen repeatedly, ten times or more. The chain is built from TRBV27 and TRBJ1-6; TRBD1 aligns across 9 bases. Losses at the gene ends were 10 bases for V and 7 bases for J; bases not matched to a gene: 2. The CDR3 is 12 amino acids. In germline, CDR1 is MNHEY, CDR2 SMNVEV (reference sequence). CDR3 bases: TGTGCCACCGGACAGGGGAATTCACCCCTCCACTTT. Amino acids: CATGQGNSPLHF.

This clonotype was counted at least ten times. The J gene is TRBJ1-2, the V gene TRBV5-4; D possibly corresponds to TRBD1 (6 bases). The CDR3 is 15 residues long. Germline-derived CDR1 and CDR2 are SGHNT and YYREEE (reference sequence). V dropped 3 bases and J dropped 2 bases, with 14 bases sitting between them. CDR3 DNA: TGTGCCAGCAGCTCGAGGGGGGGCAGGAACTATGGCTACACCTTC. Amino acid sequence: CASSSRGGRNYGYTF. The full variable domain, rest sourced from reference TRBV5-4 and TRBJ1-2, is ETGVTQSPTHLIKTRGQQVTLRCSSQSGHNTVSWYQQALGQGPQFIFQYYREEENGRGNFPPRFSGLQFPNYSSELNVNALELDDSALYLCASSSRGGRNYGYTFGSGTRLTVV.

Ten or more counts support this clonotype. The chain is built from TRBV6-2 or TRBV6-3 and TRBJ2-7; no clear D. Germline V CDR1 and CDR2: MNHEY, SVGEGT. Trimming shortened V by 6 bases and J by 6 bases, and 12 bases separated the two germline ends. The CDR3 contains 12 residues. Here the CDR3 reads CASSSVGSEQYF. The CDR3 DNA follows: TGTGCCAGCAGCTCCGTGGGGTCCGAGCAGTACTTC.

The chain employs TRBV20-1 and TRBJ1-2; no reliable D call. Looked up from germline, CDR1 is DFQATT and CDR2 is SNEGSKA (reference sequence). The CDR3 spans 12 residues. Deletions cut 6 bases from V and 5 bases from J, with 13 bases between. The CDR3 nucleotides are TGCAGTGCGCGCCCCATGTTATATGGCTACACCTTC. Its protein is CSARPMLYGYTF.

This clonotype was detected many times. The V and J genes are TRBV20-1 and TRBJ2-5; D ambiguous. Germline V gene data show CDR1 as DFQATT and CDR2 as SNEGSKA (reference sequence). V gave up 5 bases and J gave up 1 base, with 11 bases separating them. The CDR3 covers 13 residues. CDR3 DNA sequence: TGCAGTGCTTCAAGGACGGTCCAAGAGACCCAGTACTTC. This gives the protein CSASRTVQETQYF.

Many counts were recorded for this clonotype. CDR3 protein: CASSPGGASVLTF. The CDR3 DNA reads as TGTGCCAGTAGCCCTGGGGGGGCTAGCGTCCTGACTTTC. The gene calls are TRBV19 and TRBJ2-6; D possibly corresponds to TRBD2 (7 bases). Per the germline V gene, CDR1 is LNHDA and CDR2 is SQIVND (reference sequence). The CDR3 contains 13 residues. Trimming removed 6 bases from V and 12 bases from J, with 15 bases in between. Full variable domain (missing parts from reference TRBV19 and TRBJ2-6): DGGITQSPKYLFRKEGQNVTLSCEQNLNHDAMYWYRQDPGQGLRLIYYSQIVNDFQKGDIAEGYSVSREKKESFPLTVTSAQKNPTAFYLCASSPGGASVLTFGAGSRLTVL.

Worth noting for this clonotype: A read error is possible here, since a much larger clone lies one base away. The V and J genes are TRBV20-1 and TRBJ2-7, with 7 nucleotides matching TRBD2. Germline CDR1 reads DFQATT; CDR2 reads SNEGSKA (reference sequence). The CDR3 sequence is 12 residues long. This chain's CDR3 is CSARYGAREQHF. DNA of the CDR3: TGCAGTGCTAGATACGGGGCGCGGGAGCAGCACTTC.